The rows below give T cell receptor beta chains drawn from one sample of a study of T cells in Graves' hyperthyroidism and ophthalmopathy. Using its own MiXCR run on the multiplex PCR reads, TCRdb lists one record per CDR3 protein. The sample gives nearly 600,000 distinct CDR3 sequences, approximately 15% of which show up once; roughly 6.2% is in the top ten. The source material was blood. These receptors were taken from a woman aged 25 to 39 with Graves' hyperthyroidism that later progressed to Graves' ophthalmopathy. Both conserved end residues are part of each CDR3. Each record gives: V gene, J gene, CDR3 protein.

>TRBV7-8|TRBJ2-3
CASSPYQTSSTDTQYF
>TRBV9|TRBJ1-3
CASSVDDSPFSGNTIYF
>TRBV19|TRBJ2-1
CASSITGAGNEQFF
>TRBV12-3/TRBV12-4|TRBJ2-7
CASSYSFMGSYEQYF
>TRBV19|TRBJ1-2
CASSTLSRGGDGYTF
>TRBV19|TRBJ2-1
CASKAGLSYNEQFF
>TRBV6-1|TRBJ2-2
CASSPLTGGIRTGELFF
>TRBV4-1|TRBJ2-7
CASSRGQIMGEQYF
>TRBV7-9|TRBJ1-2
CASEGSILHNYGYTF
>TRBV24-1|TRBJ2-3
CATSEQLAGPTDTQYF
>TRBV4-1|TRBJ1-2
CASSQYGPGDGYTF
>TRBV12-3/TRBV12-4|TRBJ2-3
CASSGDGGTDTQYF
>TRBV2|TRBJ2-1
CASSEMGTRSYNEQFF
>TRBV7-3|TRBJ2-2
CASSPRLVLNTGELFF
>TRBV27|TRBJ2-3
CASSLSEGPDTQYF
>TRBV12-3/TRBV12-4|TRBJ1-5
CASSYGTPQNSNQPQHF
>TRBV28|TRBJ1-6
CATVQGGTYNSPLHF
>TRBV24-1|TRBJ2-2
CATSDLRGSVRTGELFF
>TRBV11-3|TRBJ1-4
CASSFTGTGGGGEKLFF
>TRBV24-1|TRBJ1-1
CATSGRTNTEAFF
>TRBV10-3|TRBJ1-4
CAISAGGTGTNEKLFF
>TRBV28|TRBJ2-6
CASSTKGSGANVLTF
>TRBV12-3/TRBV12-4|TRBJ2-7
CASRTDRQGEQYF
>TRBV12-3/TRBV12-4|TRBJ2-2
CASSWTGSNTGELFF
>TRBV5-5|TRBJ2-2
CASSSPASANTGELFF
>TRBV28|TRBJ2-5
CAGRQGGPQETQYF
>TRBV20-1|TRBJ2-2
CSARFALGGGAGANTGELFF
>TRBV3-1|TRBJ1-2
CASSRTADYGYTF
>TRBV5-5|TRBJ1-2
CASSLDRQGAGGGNGYTF
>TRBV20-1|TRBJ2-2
CSARDPSGELFF
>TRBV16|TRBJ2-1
CASSQSSGVGNEQFF
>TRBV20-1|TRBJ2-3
CSAHPNYSRRLPASTDTQYF
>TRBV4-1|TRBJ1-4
CASSQVGGLSEKLFF
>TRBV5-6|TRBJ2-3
CASSLFGKSSGSTDTQYF
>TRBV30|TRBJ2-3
CALSTSTDTQYF
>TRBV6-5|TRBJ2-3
CASSWSSGSTDTQYF
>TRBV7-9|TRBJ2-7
CASLEPGGSYEQYF
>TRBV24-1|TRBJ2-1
CATSDLHGGQGASEQFF
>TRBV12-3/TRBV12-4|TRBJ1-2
CASSSGDRGPNYGYTF
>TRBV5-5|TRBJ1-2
CASSWMDGNYGYTF
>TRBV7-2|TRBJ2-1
CASSPGGYSGKMTYNEQFF
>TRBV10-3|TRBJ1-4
CAISESGPSNEKLFF
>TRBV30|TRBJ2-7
CAWIRGGTSGATYEQYF
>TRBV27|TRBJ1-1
CASSFRGGPGIAFF
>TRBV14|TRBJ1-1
CATRRGGETEAFF
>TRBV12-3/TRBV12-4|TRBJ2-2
CARSLGTGELFF